This T cell receptor (beta chain) was sequenced in a study of regulatory T cells in long-lasting Graves disease. Notes on the study in general: TRBV28, TRBJ1-2 and TRBJ2-5 were segments that persistent disease favored.

Time point reported: persistent/refractory GD, antithyroid drugs over 5 years with positive TRAb. Following extraction of RNA from PBMCs, that RNA was used to make the TCR library. V shed 0 bases and J 2 bases; nucleotides not matched to a gene: 3. The length of the CDR3 is 16 residues. The V gene's germline CDR1 is SGHKS and CDR2 YYEKEE (reference sequence). Construction of the TCR beta libraries employed iRepertoire HTBI primers in conjunction with Arm-PCR of CDR3 regions. TCRdb analysed the multiplex PCR reads with MiXCR anew, one entry per CDR3 protein. The data show approximately 380,000 distinct CDR3 sequences, around 21% seen once. A remark on this clonotype: Its antigen is as yet unknown.

This receptor was taken from a female donor with Graves disease. The rearrangement joins TRBV5-5 to TRBJ2-5, with 11 bases that match TRBD2. Specimen: peripheral blood mononuclear cells (PBMCs), collected when the disease was refractory, from a patient treated with antithyroid drugs. Written as DNA, the CDR3 is TGTGCCAGCAGCTTGGTCGTAGCGGGAGGGCAAGAGACCCAGTACTTC. This sequence encodes CASSLVVAGGQETQYF.